The 17 T cell receptor beta chains below were found in one sample sequenced in a study of cytomegalovirus exposure and HLA in healthy donors. The PCR contained 60 Vbeta and 13 Jbeta primers. Produced via immunoSEQ multiplex PCR; TCRdb's table is partial and in-frame only. Altogether about 130,000 clones are present, more than 9.5% being singletons, with the ten largest covering 1.8%. Source material: PBMCs. These receptors were obtained from a man aged 50 or older in good health and CMV-seronegative.

This clone has just a few counts. The chain employs TRBV2 and TRBJ2-3; TRBD2 aligns across 13 bases. V lost 6 bases, J lost 2 bases, and 5 bases stayed unmatched. Germline V lookup: CDR1 SNHLY, CDR2 FYNNEI. The CDR3 extends over 16 amino acids. The CDR3 reads CASSAGLAGATDTQYF. CDR3 sequence (DNA): TGTGCCAGCAGCGCCGGACTAGCGGGAGCCACAGATACGCAGTATTTT.

The CDR3 DNA follows: TGTGCCACCGCCTTCAGGGGACTAGCGGATGCGGAGCAGTTCTTC. It specifies CATAFRGLADAEQFF. The chain recombines TRBV10-3 with TRBJ2-1; 11 nucleotides line up with TRBD2. Germline CDR1 ENHRY, CDR2 SYGVKD. This CDR3 contains 15 residues. V shed 10 bases and J 10 bases; nucleotides not matched to a gene: 15.

The table lists this clone with a few counts. This chain links TRBV9 with TRBJ2-1, with 9 positions matching TRBD2. The trim removed 0 bases at V and 8 bases at J, leaving 6 bases unmatched. Germline V gene data show CDR1 as SGDLS and CDR2 as YYNGEE. The CDR3 loop spans 15 amino acids. The DNA for the CDR3 is TGTGCCAGCAGCGTAGCAGCGGGAGGAACCGATGAGCAGTTCTTC. As protein: CASSVAAGGTDEQFF.

The V gene is TRBV13, the J gene TRBJ2-1; 16 bases match TRBD2. The germline CDR1 and CDR2 sequences are PRHDT and FYEKMQ (reference sequence). This CDR3 has 19 amino acids. The trim removed 5 bases at V and 0 bases at J, leaving 7 bases unmatched. CDR3: CASSNPGLAGGTSYNEQFF. The CDR3 region has the DNA TGTGCCAGCAGCAATCCGGGACTAGCGGGGGGGACCTCCTACAATGAGCAGTTCTTC.

This clone occurred a few times. This rearrangement joins TRBV6-5 to TRBJ1-2; TRBD1 matches 7 bases. The CDR3 covers 16 residues. The V gene's germline CDR1 is MNHEY and CDR2 SVGAGI. The junction had 12 bases not matched to a gene; V was cut back by 4 bases and J by 4 bases. The CDR3 DNA sequence: TGTGCCAGCAGTTGGGGGGATACAGGGGAAGGCTATGGCTACACCTTC. Translating gives CASSWGDTGEGYGYTF.

This clone was counted between two and nine times. The V gene is TRBV7-3, the J gene TRBJ1-3; maybe TRBD1 (5 bases). From germline, CDR1 is SGHTA and CDR2 FQGTGA. The CDR3 is made up of 16 amino acids. V lost 1 base, J lost 1 base, and 11 bases lay in between. CDR3 coding DNA: TGTGCCAGCAGCTTAAGCGGCGCAGGGTCTGGAAACACCATATATTTT. This codes for CASSLSGAGSGNTIYF. The whole variable domain, remainder taken from reference TRBV7-3 and TRBJ1-3, is GAGVSQTPSNKVTEKGKYVELRCDPISGHTALYWYRQSLGQGPEFLIYFQGTGAADDSGLPNDRFFAVRPEGSVSTLKIQRTERGDSAVYLCASSLSGAGSGNTIYFGEGSWLTVV.

The chain employs TRBV9 and TRBJ2-5; 9 nucleotides align to TRBD2. V shed 0 bases, J shed 5 bases, and the junction held 2 bases outside the gene matches. The CDR3 loop spans 14 amino acids. Germline loops: CDR1 SGDLS, CDR2 YYNGEE. For the CDR3, the DNA is TGTGCCAGCAGCGTAGCGCGGGAGGGCGAGACCCAGTACTTC. It specifies CASSVAREGETQYF.

This clone showed up just a few times. The CDR3 DNA sequence: TGTGCCAGCAGCTCCTCCAGGGGCTTGGCAACTAATGAAAAACTGTTTTTT. Its protein is CASSSSRGLATNEKLFF. This chain uses TRBV7-9 with TRBJ1-4, with a weak D call TRBD1 (6 bases). From germline, CDR1 is SEHNR and CDR2 FQNEAQ (reference sequence). V lost 4 bases and J 0 bases, leaving 15 bases between the germline ends. This CDR3 is 17 amino acids long.

The chain employs TRBV15 and TRBJ1-1; no definite D call. Trimming removed 0 bases from V and 3 bases from J, with 14 bases in between. Germline V gene data show CDR1 as LNHNV and CDR2 as YYDKDF (reference sequence). The CDR3 runs to 16 residues. CDR3 amino acids: CATSRDETGLHTEAFF. CDR3 sequence (DNA): TGTGCCACCAGCAGAGATGAAACGGGTTTGCACACTGAAGCTTTCTTT.

The CDR3 DNA follows: TGTGCCAGCACCCGACAGGGTTGGACCTACGAGCAGTACTTC. Residues: CASTRQGWTYEQYF. J is TRBJ2-7 and V is TRBV5-6; TRBD1 aligns across 7 bases. Germline V gives CDR1 SGHDT, CDR2 YYEEEE. This CDR3 contains 14 residues. V lost 6 bases, J lost 2 bases, and 8 bases stayed unmatched.

This clone was seen a handful of times. The rearrangement uses TRBV2 and TRBJ1-6; 7 nucleotides match TRBD1. This CDR3 region has 15 residues. Germline CDR1 and CDR2: SNHLY and FYNNEI. Germline trimming cut 7 bases from V and 7 bases from J; bases unmatched to any gene: 10. CDR3 region: CASNGQVRLNSPLHF. CDR3 nucleotide sequence: TGTGCCAGCAATGGACAGGTCCGCTTAAATTCACCCCTCCACTTT. The entire variable domain, with the rest obtained from reference TRBV2 and TRBJ1-6, is as follows: EPEVTQTPSHQVTQMGQEVILRCVPISNHLYFYWYRQILGQKVEFLVSFYNNEISEKSEIFDDQFSVERPDGSNFTLKIRSTKLEDSAMYFCASNGQVRLNSPLHFGNGTRLTVT.

This clone was counted between two and nine times. V is TRBV7-9 and J is TRBJ1-1, with 9 bases that match TRBD1. Germline CDR1 SEHNR, CDR2 FQNEAQ (reference sequence). Trimming cost V 0 bases and J 11 bases; bases outside gene matches: 7. This CDR3 is 14 amino acids long. CDR3 sequence (DNA): TGTGCCAGCAGCTTAGCTATAAGGGACAGGGACGCTTTCTTT. Translation gives CASSLAIRDRDAFF. The full variable domain, its missing parts supplied by reference TRBV7-9 and TRBJ1-1, is DTGVSQNPRHKITKRGQNVTFRCDPISEHNRLYWYRQTLGQGPEFLTYFQNEAQLEKSRLLSDRFSAERPKGSFSTLEIQRTEQGDSAMYLCASSLAIRDRDAFFGQGTRLTVV.

The sample holds a few counts of this clone. V is TRBV9 and J is TRBJ1-1; D remains unclear. The germline gives CDR1 SGDLS, CDR2 YYNGEE. Trimming removed 0 bases at V and 0 bases at J, with 6 bases between. The CDR3 runs 14 residues. The CDR3 region has the DNA TGTGCCAGCAGCGTAGGGCTGATGAACACTGAAGCTTTCTTT. Amino acid sequence: CASSVGLMNTEAFF.

The chain uses TRBV5-4 and TRBJ2-3; D is uncertain. The CDR3 extends over 14 amino acids. Looked up from germline, CDR1 is SGHNT and CDR2 is YYREEE (reference sequence). V was pared by 5 bases and J by 1 base, with 11 bases between. The CDR3 protein is CASSLDSGTDTQYF. CDR3 coding DNA: TGTGCCAGCAGTCTCGACTCAGGCACAGATACGCAGTATTTT.

V is TRBV5-1 and J is TRBJ2-7; 8 bases line up with TRBD2. After removal of 0 bases from V and 3 bases from J, the junction contained 2 bases not matched to a gene. Per the germline V gene, CDR1 is SGHRS and CDR2 is YFSETQ. CDR3 length: 14 residues. This chain's CDR3 is CASSLGLAYYEQYF. The DNA of the CDR3 is TGCGCCAGCAGCTTGGGACTAGCGTACTACGAGCAGTACTTC.

This chain joins TRBV4-1 and TRBJ1-1; perhaps TRBD1 as D (5 bases). Trimming left V 3 bases short and J 5 bases short, with 13 bases between. The CDR3 spans 14 residues. Germline CDR1 and CDR2: MGHRA and YSYEKL. CDR3 sequence: CASSHPTGGTEAFF. In nucleotides, the CDR3 is TGCGCCAGCAGCCACCCAACCGGGGGGACTGAAGCTTTCTTT.

The J gene is TRBJ2-6, the V gene TRBV11-2; 8 bases are a match to TRBD1. Germline CDR1 and CDR2: SGHAT and FQNNGV. J lost 6 bases, V lost 5 bases, and 15 bases had no gene match. This CDR3 is built from 18 residues. CDR3 sequence (DNA): TGTGCCAGCAGCGCCGGGATGGGGCAGGGGGCTGCGGCCAACGTCCTGACTTTC. Translating it yields CASSAGMGQGAAANVLTF.